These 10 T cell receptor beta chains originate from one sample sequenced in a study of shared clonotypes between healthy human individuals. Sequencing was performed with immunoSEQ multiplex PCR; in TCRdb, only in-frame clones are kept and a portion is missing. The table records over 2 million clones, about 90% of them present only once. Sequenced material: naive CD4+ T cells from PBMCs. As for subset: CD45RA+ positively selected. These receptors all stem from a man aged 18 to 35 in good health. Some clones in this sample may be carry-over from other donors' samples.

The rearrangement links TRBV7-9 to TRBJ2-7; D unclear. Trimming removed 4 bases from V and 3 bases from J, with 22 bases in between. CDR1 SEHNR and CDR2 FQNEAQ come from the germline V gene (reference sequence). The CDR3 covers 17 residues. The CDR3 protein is CASSYVPGQKNRYEQYF. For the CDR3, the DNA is TGTGCCAGCAGCTACGTACCGGGCCAGAAGAACCGCTACGAGCAGTACTTC. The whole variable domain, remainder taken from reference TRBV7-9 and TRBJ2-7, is DTGVSQNPRHKITKRGQNVTFRCDPISEHNRLYWYRQTLGQGPEFLTYFQNEAQLEKSRLLSDRFSAERPKGSFSTLEIQRTEQGDSAMYLCASSYVPGQKNRYEQYFGPGTRLTVT.

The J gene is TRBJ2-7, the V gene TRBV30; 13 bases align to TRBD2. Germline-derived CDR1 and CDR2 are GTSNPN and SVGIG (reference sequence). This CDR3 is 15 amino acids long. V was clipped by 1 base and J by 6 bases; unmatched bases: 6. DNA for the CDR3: TGTGCCTGGAGTGCACTAGCGGGAGGGGTTGGCGAGCAGTACTTC. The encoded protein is CAWSALAGGVGEQYF.

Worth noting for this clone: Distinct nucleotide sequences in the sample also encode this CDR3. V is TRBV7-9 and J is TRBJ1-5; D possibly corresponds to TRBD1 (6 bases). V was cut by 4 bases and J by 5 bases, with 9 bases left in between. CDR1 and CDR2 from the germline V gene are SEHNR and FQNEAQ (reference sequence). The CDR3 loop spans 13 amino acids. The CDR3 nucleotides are TGTGCCAGCAGCTCACAGGGTGATCAGCCCCAGCATTTT. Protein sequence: CASSSQGDQPQHF.

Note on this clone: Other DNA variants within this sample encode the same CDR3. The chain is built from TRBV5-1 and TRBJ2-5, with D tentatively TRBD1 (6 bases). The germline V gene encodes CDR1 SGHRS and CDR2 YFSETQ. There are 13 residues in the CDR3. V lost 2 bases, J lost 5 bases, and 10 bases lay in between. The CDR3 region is CASSFPGEETQYF. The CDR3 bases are TGCGCCAGCAGCTTCCCAGGGGAGGAGACCCAGTACTTC.

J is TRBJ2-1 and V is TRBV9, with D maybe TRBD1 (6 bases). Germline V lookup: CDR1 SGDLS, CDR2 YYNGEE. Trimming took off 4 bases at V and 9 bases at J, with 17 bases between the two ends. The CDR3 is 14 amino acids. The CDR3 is CASSPRMVGGEQFF. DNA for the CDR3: TGTGCCAGCAGCCCACGGATGGTAGGGGGTGAGCAGTTCTTC.

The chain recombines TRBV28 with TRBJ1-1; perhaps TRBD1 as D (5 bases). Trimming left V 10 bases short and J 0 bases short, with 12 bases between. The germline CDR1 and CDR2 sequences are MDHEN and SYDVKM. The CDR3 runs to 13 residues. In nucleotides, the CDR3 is TGTGCCACCCTCGACAGCTTGAACACTGAAGCTTTCTTT. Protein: CATLDSLNTEAFF. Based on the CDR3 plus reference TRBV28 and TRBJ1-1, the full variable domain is DVKVTQSSRYLVKRTGEKVFLECVQDMDHENMFWYRQDPGLGLRLIYFSYDVKMKEKGDIPEGYSVSREKKERFSLILESASTNQTSMYLCATLDSLNTEAFFGQGTRLTVV.

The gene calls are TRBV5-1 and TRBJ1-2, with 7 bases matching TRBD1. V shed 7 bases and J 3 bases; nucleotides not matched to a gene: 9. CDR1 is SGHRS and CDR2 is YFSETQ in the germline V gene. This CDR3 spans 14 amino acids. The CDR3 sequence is CASAREGADYGYTF. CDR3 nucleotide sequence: TGCGCCAGCGCGCGAGAGGGGGCGGACTATGGCTACACCTTC.

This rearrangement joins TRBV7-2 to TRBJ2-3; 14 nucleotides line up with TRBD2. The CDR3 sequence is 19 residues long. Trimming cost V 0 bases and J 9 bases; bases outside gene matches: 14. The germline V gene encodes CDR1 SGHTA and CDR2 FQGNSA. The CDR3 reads CASSLALPGLAGEKVTQYF. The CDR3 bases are TGTGCCAGCAGCTTAGCCCTGCCGGGACTAGCGGGAGAAAAAGTGACGCAGTATTTT.

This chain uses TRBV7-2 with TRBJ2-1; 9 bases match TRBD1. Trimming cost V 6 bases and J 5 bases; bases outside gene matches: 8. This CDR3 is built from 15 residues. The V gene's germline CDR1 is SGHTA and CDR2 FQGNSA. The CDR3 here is CASRATGGAHNEQFF. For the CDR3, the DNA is TGTGCCAGCAGGGCTACAGGGGGCGCGCACAATGAGCAGTTCTTC.

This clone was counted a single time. In DNA, the CDR3 is TGTGCCAGCAGCCCTACTAGCGGGATAGAAGACGAGCAGTACTTC. The encoded protein is CASSPTSGIEDEQYF. V is TRBV5-4 and J is TRBJ2-7; TRBD2 agrees at 10 bases. The V segment lost 4 bases and the J segment 5 bases; nucleotides outside the gene matches: 9. Germline CDR1 is SGHNT and CDR2 is YYREEE (reference sequence). This CDR3 is built from 15 residues.